The 28 T cell receptor beta chains in this list originate from one sample, sequenced in a study of blood T cell repertoires in COVID-19. Only in-frame clones appear in the TCRdb table, and some are missing; sequencing was by immunoSEQ multiplex PCR. The sample gives about 200,000 clones, 84% of which show up once; 6.5% to 9% is in the top ten. Source material: peripheral blood. The source is a woman in her forties or fifties with active or convalescent COVID-19.

The gene calls are TRBV5-6 and TRBJ1-2; 10 bases are shared with TRBD1. V lost 2 bases to trimming and J lost 5 bases; unmatched junction nucleotides: 15. This CDR3 comprises 18 residues. Germline V CDR1 and CDR2: SGHDT, YYEEEE. CDR3 residues: CASSFVGTGDLGYYGYTF. DNA for the CDR3: TGTGCCAGCAGCTTTGTCGGGACAGGGGATTTAGGGTATTATGGCTACACCTTC.

This chain uses TRBV7-2 with TRBJ1-4; the D gene is possibly TRBD1 (6 bases). Germline V gives CDR1 SGHTA, CDR2 FQGNSA. Trimming took 5 bases from V and 2 from J, leaving 12 bases between them. The CDR3 is made up of 15 amino acids. For the CDR3, the DNA is TGTGCCAGCAGCCTAACAGGGATGACTAATGAAAAACTGTTTTTT. It codes for CASSLTGMTNEKLFF.

The rearrangement links TRBV5-1 to TRBJ1-2, with 11 positions matching TRBD1. J lost 4 bases, V lost 0 bases, and 8 bases had no gene match. The CDR3 length is 17 residues. From germline, CDR1 is SGHRS and CDR2 YFSETQ. The CDR3 region has the DNA TGCGCCAGCAGCTTGGGACCTGCCGGACAGGGGGCCTATGGCTACACCTTC. This gives the protein CASSLGPAGQGAYGYTF.

This clone was detected only once. This chain uses TRBV6-1 with TRBJ2-5, with 10 positions matching TRBD2. With V trimmed by 4 bases and J by 2 bases, 10 bases remained unmatched. Germline CDR1 is MNHNS and CDR2 is SASEGT. The length of the CDR3 is 17 residues. CDR3 sequence reads: CASSGVEGLAVQETQYF. In DNA, the CDR3 is TGTGCCAGCAGTGGAGTCGAAGGACTAGCGGTACAAGAGACCCAGTACTTC.

The V call is TRBV1, the J call TRBJ1-2; TRBD1 is the table's D call, not checked against the DNA. TRBV1 is labeled a pseudogene. The CDR3 is 11 residues long. The CDR3 DNA follows: TGCACCAGCAGTAACAGTGATTGCTACACCTTC. It yields the protein CTSSNSDCYTF.

This sequence joins TRBV28 and TRBJ1-2, with 8 bases lining up with TRBD1. Trimming removed 8 bases from V and 6 bases from J; junction bases left unmatched: 2. The CDR3 is 11 amino acids. CDR1 and CDR2 (germline): MDHEN, SYDVKM. The CDR3: CASQDRDGYTF. CDR3 DNA: TGTGCCAGCCAGGACAGGGATGGCTACACCTTC.

The chain combines TRBV7-4 with TRBJ2-7; TRBD1 matches at 10 bases. The length of the CDR3 is 15 residues. CDR1 and CDR2 (germline): SGHVT, SQSDAQ. J lost 3 bases, V lost 5 bases, and 7 bases had no gene match. CDR3 sequence reads: CASSPTGTGVYEQYV. The CDR3, as DNA: TGTGCCAGCAGCCCGACCGGGACAGGGGTCTACGAGCAGTACGTC.

The chain links TRBV5-1 to TRBJ2-3, with TRBD1 matching over 8 bases. J gave up 4 bases and V 8 bases, and 12 bases lay outside the gene matches. The germline V gene has CDR1 SGHRS and CDR2 YFSETQ. The CDR3 length is 15 residues. The CDR3 loop is CASVASQGGADTQYF. The CDR3 nucleotides read TGCGCCAGTGTAGCCTCACAGGGGGGAGCAGATACGCAGTATTTT.

CDR3 amino acids: CASSLGGLHTEAFF. CDR3 in DNA: TGTGCCAGCAGCTTGGGGGGCCTCCACACTGAAGCTTTCTTT. This chain joins TRBV5-6 and TRBJ1-1, with TRBD1 as a possible D gene (5 bases). V was pared by 0 bases and J by 3 bases, with 9 bases between. The CDR3 contains 14 residues. CDR1 and CDR2 from the germline V gene are SGHDT and YYEEEE.

This chain joins TRBV19 and TRBJ2-1, with 10 bases lining up with TRBD2. V lost 5 bases, J lost 3 bases, and 4 bases stayed unmatched. Germline lookup yields CDR1 LNHDA and CDR2 SQIVND (reference sequence). The CDR3 has 15 residues. The CDR3 DNA reads as TGTGCCAGTAGTGTTCTAGCGGGGGTCTACAATGAGCAGTTCTTC. Translation: CASSVLAGVYNEQFF.

J is TRBJ2-5 and V is TRBV19; the match to TRBD1 covers 8 bases. Germline CDR1 and CDR2: LNHDA and SQIVND (reference sequence). The CDR3 has 13 amino acids. J gave up 3 bases and V 7 bases, and 4 bases lay outside the gene matches. The CDR3, as DNA: TGTGCCAGTACCCGGACAGGGAAAGAGACCCAGTACTTC. It encodes CASTRTGKETQYF.

This clone has only a few counts. CDR3 nucleotide sequence: TGTGCCAGTAGTCCCAACAGTCCCCCGAATCAGCCCCAGCATTTT. Encoded protein: CASSPNSPPNQPQHF. The genes are TRBV19 and TRBJ1-5; D is uncertain. Germline V gene sequence: CDR1 LNHDA, CDR2 SQIVND (reference sequence). The CDR3 length is 15 residues. V gave up 5 bases and J gave up 4 bases, with 15 bases separating them.

Here the CDR3 reads CASSHPRQLMNTEAFF. The CDR3 coding sequence is TGCGCCAGCAGCCACCCCCGACAGCTCATGAACACTGAAGCTTTCTTT. The chain links TRBV4-1 to TRBJ1-1; tentative D call: TRBD1 (5 bases). CDR1 and CDR2 (germline): MGHRA, YSYEKL. CDR3 size: 16 residues. V dropped 3 bases and J dropped 0 bases, with 14 bases sitting between them.

This clone was seen a single time. V usage is TRBV6-5 and J usage is TRBJ1-5; D perhaps matches TRBD1 (6 bases). Germline V gives CDR1 MNHEY, CDR2 SVGAGI. This CDR3 comprises 15 residues. The germline V and J ends were trimmed by 6 bases and 3 bases, with 15 bases remaining between them. CDR3 DNA sequence: TGTGCCAGCAGCTTCCTCAGGGGAAACAATCAGCCCCAGCATTTT. Translated: CASSFLRGNNQPQHF.

V and J are TRBV6-5 and TRBJ2-1; 11 bases map to TRBD2. This CDR3 is 16 amino acids long. The germline gives CDR1 MNHEY, CDR2 SVGAGI. Unmatched junction bases numbered 3, after V lost 4 bases and J lost 1 base. The CDR3: CASSSRLAGSYNEQFF. The CDR3 DNA is TGTGCCAGCAGTTCGAGACTAGCGGGGTCCTACAATGAGCAGTTCTTC.

The chain couples TRBV20-1 to TRBJ2-5; D gene unclear. The CDR3 extends over 14 amino acids. Germline assignment: CDR1 DFQATT and CDR2 SNEGSKA (reference sequence). V lost 3 bases, J lost 1 base, and 12 bases lay in between. The CDR3 sequence is CSASYRQAQETQYF. CDR3 in DNA: TGCAGTGCTAGTTATCGGCAGGCCCAAGAGACCCAGTACTTC.

This clone is labeled as medium-sized. Other DNA sequences from this sample encode an identical CDR3 as well. The chain joins TRBV10-3 to TRBJ1-1; possibly TRBD1 for D (5 bases). V was trimmed by 5 bases and J by 0 bases, leaving 10 bases between them. Germline CDR1 is ENHRY and CDR2 is SYGVKD. The CDR3 runs to 14 residues. The CDR3 bases are TGTGCCATCAGTACCCCAGGGATGAACACTGAAGCTTTCTTT. Protein: CAISTPGMNTEAFF.

The V and J genes are TRBV5-6 and TRBJ2-3, with D perhaps matching TRBD2 (6 bases). There are 13 residues in the CDR3. Germline CDR1 reads SGHDT; CDR2 reads YYEEEE. V lost 1 base and J 11 bases, leaving 14 bases between the germline ends. The CDR3 here is CASSLFARGGQYF. CDR3 nucleotide sequence: TGTGCCAGCAGCTTGTTCGCGCGGGGTGGGCAGTATTTT.

The V gene is TRBV10-1, the J gene TRBJ1-5; D is unclear. This CDR3 region has 13 residues. Germline loops: CDR1 WNHNN, CDR2 SYGVQD (reference sequence). V was cut by 3 bases and J by 2 bases, with 5 bases left in between. CDR3 region: CASSDHGNQPQHF. The CDR3 DNA reads TGCGCCAGCAGTGATCATGGCAATCAGCCCCAGCATTTT.

This rearrangement joins TRBV18 to TRBJ1-1, with a tentative D call TRBD1 (6 bases). Germline values: CDR1 KGHSH, CDR2 LQKENI. V was trimmed by 5 bases and J by 6 bases, leaving 16 bases between them. The CDR3 loop spans 14 amino acids. The CDR3 nucleotides read TGTGCCAGCTCATCGTACAGGGAGGGGGCTGAAGCTTTCTTT. Translated: CASSSYREGAEAFF.

V is TRBV18 and J is TRBJ1-4; D may be TRBD1 (6 bases). The V and J ends lost 3 bases and 7 bases respectively, with 18 bases between them. This CDR3 comprises 16 residues. The V gene's germline CDR1 is KGHSH and CDR2 LQKENI. This chain's CDR3 is CASSPWQGSNSEKLFF. The CDR3 DNA sequence: TGTGCCAGCTCACCCTGGCAGGGGTCTAATAGTGAAAAACTGTTTTTT.

The chain carries TRBV2 and TRBJ1-2; D uncertain. The CDR3 is 13 residues long. With 6 bases removed from V and 5 bases from J, the gap between germline ends came to 13 bases. From germline, CDR1 is SNHLY and CDR2 FYNNEI. CDR3 region: CASSPDGVYGYTF. As DNA, the CDR3 is TGTGCCAGCAGCCCAGATGGAGTATATGGCTACACCTTC. The variable domain in full, completed from reference TRBV2 and TRBJ1-2, reads EPEVTQTPSHQVTQMGQEVILRCVPISNHLYFYWYRQILGQKVEFLVSFYNNEISEKSEIFDDQFSVERPDGSNFTLKIRSTKLEDSAMYFCASSPDGVYGYTFGSGTRLTVV.

The V call is TRBV5-5, the J call TRBJ1-1; TRBD1 agrees at 7 bases. This CDR3 spans 13 amino acids. V lost 2 bases to trimming and J lost 3 bases; unmatched junction nucleotides: 1. Germline CDR1 reads SGHKS; CDR2 reads YYEKEE (reference sequence). In nucleotides, the CDR3 is TGTGCCAGCAGCTTACAGGGGTACACTGAAGCTTTCTTT. Protein: CASSLQGYTEAFF.

The CDR3 reads CASSLGGSTGDTEAFF. In nucleotides, the CDR3 is TGTGCCAGCAGCTTGGGGGGATCCACAGGGGACACTGAAGCTTTCTTT. This chain links TRBV5-6 with TRBJ1-1; 7 bases agree with TRBD1. Germline lookup yields CDR1 SGHDT and CDR2 YYEEEE. The CDR3 spans 16 residues. V trimming: 0 bases; J trimming: 3 bases; junction bases outside the gene matches: 8.

As concerns this clone: Other nucleotide sequences in the sample specify the same CDR3. V gene TRBV19 combines with J gene TRBJ1-5; D ambiguous. Between the trimmed V and J ends, which lost 3 bases and 4 bases, there was a span of 4 bases. Germline lookup yields CDR1 LNHDA and CDR2 SQIVND (reference sequence). The CDR3 runs to 12 residues. CDR3 nucleotides: TGTGCCAGTAGTATCGGGAATCAGCCCCAGCATTTT. This sequence encodes CASSIGNQPQHF.

The rearrangement links TRBV18 to TRBJ2-3; 7 bases match TRBD1. The V and J ends lost 6 bases and 3 bases, in that order; junction bases with no gene match: 6. CDR1 and CDR2 from the germline V gene are KGHSH and LQKENI. The CDR3 is 14 amino acids. The CDR3 bases are TGTGCCAGCTCCCCAGACAGGGCAACAGATACGCAGTATTTT. Encoded protein: CASSPDRATDTQYF.

This chain links TRBV30 with TRBJ1-1; TRBD1 is a possible D gene (5 bases). Deletions cut 5 bases from V and 5 bases from J, with 15 bases between. The length of the CDR3 is 13 residues. Germline V gene sequence: CDR1 GTSNPN, CDR2 SVGIG (reference sequence). CDR3 bases: TGTGCCTGGGGCGCGGGGCCGGGTACTGAAGCTTTCTTT. It encodes CAWGAGPGTEAFF.

The chain has TRBV28 and TRBJ1-3; D call uncertain. Looked up from germline, CDR1 is MDHEN and CDR2 is SYDVKM. The CDR3 sequence is 15 residues long. Trimming took off 8 bases at V and 3 bases at J, with 17 bases between the two ends. DNA of the CDR3: TGTGCCAGCCGAACGGGGTCAGCGGGTGGAAACACCATATATTTT. This codes for CASRTGSAGGNTIYF.